Presented here are 28 T cell receptor beta chains from one specimen sequenced in a study of cytomegalovirus exposure and HLA in healthy donors. PCR employed 60 Vbeta and 13 Jbeta primers. The assay was immunoSEQ multiplex PCR, and TCRdb's table has in-frame clones only and misses some. Among about 57,000 clones listed, about three quarters were seen once. Input material: PBMCs. These receptors were taken from a woman aged 50 to 60 in good health and CMV-seronegative.

The chain employs TRBV6-1 and TRBJ2-7; the match to TRBD2 covers 10 bases. The CDR3 spans 15 residues. V shed 6 bases, J shed 3 bases, and the junction held 8 bases outside the gene matches. Germline V gene sequence: CDR1 MNHNS, CDR2 SASEGT. This chain's CDR3 is CASRAGTSANYEQYF. In nucleotides, the CDR3 is TGTGCCAGCAGAGCCGGGACTAGCGCTAACTACGAGCAGTACTTC.

The CDR3 nucleotides read TGTGCCAGCCGCCCGGGGATCAATCAGCCCCAGCATTTT. Amino acids: CASRPGINQPQHF. V usage is TRBV2 and J usage is TRBJ1-5, with D uncertain. With 8 bases removed from V and 3 bases from J, the gap between germline ends came to 11 bases. The germline V gene has CDR1 SNHLY and CDR2 FYNNEI. The CDR3 has 13 residues.

The V gene is TRBV2, the J gene TRBJ2-1, with 9 bases identical to TRBD2. The ends lost 7 bases at V and 6 bases at J; junction bases unmatched: 4. The CDR3 contains 13 residues. Germline-derived CDR1 and CDR2 are SNHLY and FYNNEI. CDR3 amino acids: CASNKAGGNEQFF. DNA for the CDR3: TGTGCCAGCAATAAAGCGGGGGGCAATGAGCAGTTCTTC.

This chain uses TRBV10-3 with TRBJ1-4, with D unclear. The CDR3 consists of 15 residues. V was cut by 1 base and J by 4 bases, with 10 bases left in between. Germline-derived CDR1 and CDR2 are ENHRY and SYGVKD. CDR3: CAISEFDGVNEKLFF. CDR3 DNA sequence: TGTGCCATCAGTGAGTTTGACGGAGTTAATGAAAAACTGTTTTTT.

There are a few counts of this clone. J is TRBJ2-5 and V is TRBV5-4; TRBD1 agrees at 8 bases. The V and J ends lost 2 bases and 5 bases, in that order; junction bases with no gene match: 11. Germline V gives CDR1 SGHNT, CDR2 YYREEE (reference sequence). The CDR3 has 16 residues. The CDR3 DNA sequence: TGTGCCAGCAGCTTAGCCTCGGACAGACAGGGGGAGACCCAGTACTTC. Protein: CASSLASDRQGETQYF.

J is TRBJ2-1 and V is TRBV6-5, with D possibly being TRBD1 (5 bases). The V end was cut by 2 bases, the J end by 7 bases, with 18 bases between. The CDR3 consists of 16 residues. Germline CDR1 MNHEY, CDR2 SVGAGI. The CDR3 sequence is CASSYTPQGIGNEQFF. CDR3 nucleotides: TGTGCCAGCAGTTACACCCCTCAGGGTATCGGGAATGAGCAGTTCTTC.

The rearrangement uses TRBV7-2 and TRBJ1-4; weak D call: TRBD1 (5 bases). The length of the CDR3 is 16 residues. V was trimmed by 5 bases and J by 0 bases, leaving 13 bases between them. Germline V gene lookup returns CDR1 SGHTA and CDR2 FQGNSA. CDR3 bases: TGTGCCAGCAGCCTAAGGAGGGGTGCAACTAATGAAAAACTGTTTTTT. It codes for CASSLRRGATNEKLFF.

The J gene is TRBJ1-2, the V gene TRBV20-1; no clear D. V shed 7 bases and J shed 8 bases, with 8 bases lying between them. This CDR3 comprises 9 residues. From germline, CDR1 is DFQATT and CDR2 SNEGSKA (reference sequence). This CDR3 is CSGVRGYTF. In nucleotides, the CDR3 is TGCAGTGGGGTCAGGGGCTACACCTTC.

The V gene is TRBV6-6, the J gene TRBJ1-2; D is ambiguous. The CDR3 loop spans 14 amino acids. The germline V gene encodes CDR1 MNHNY and CDR2 SVGAGI (reference sequence). The germline V and J ends were trimmed by 6 bases and 4 bases, with 15 bases remaining between them. The CDR3 protein is CASRPPEAGYGYTF. The CDR3 region has the DNA TGTGCCAGCAGACCACCCGAGGCGGGCTATGGCTACACCTTC.

This chain connects TRBV7-9 to TRBJ2-5; D is unclear. V dropped 1 base and J dropped 1 base, with 10 bases sitting between them. There are 15 residues in the CDR3. Looked up from germline, CDR1 is SEHNR and CDR2 is FQNEAQ (reference sequence). The CDR3, as DNA: TGTGCCAGCAGCTTAGGGGCTTCTGGCCAAGAGACCCAGTACTTC. This sequence encodes CASSLGASGQETQYF.

This rearrangement joins TRBV11-1 to TRBJ2-3; 10 bases are shared with TRBD2. Germline trimming cut 2 bases from V and 5 bases from J; bases unmatched to any gene: 1. The length of the CDR3 is 14 residues. Per germline, CDR1 SGHAT and CDR2 FQDESV (reference sequence). CDR3 coding DNA: TGTGCCAGCAGCTTAAGGACTAGCGGAGATACGCAGTATTTT. Translated, it gives CASSLRTSGDTQYF.

Of note for this clone: Because the CDR3 is missing its conserved closing phenylalanine or tryptophan, this is likely a read error. The chain links TRBV7-8 to TRBJ1-5; maybe TRBD1 (6 bases). From germline, CDR1 is SGHVS and CDR2 FQNEAQ. V lost 2 bases to trimming and J lost 6 bases, with 14 bases between them. The CDR3 sequence is 15 residues long. Written as DNA, the CDR3 is TGTGCCAGCAGCTTATTACAGGGCCCCGCTCAGCCCCAGCATGTT. It yields the protein CASSLLQGPAQPQHV.

The chain is built from TRBV5-1 and TRBJ1-5; 9 nucleotides agree with TRBD1. Germline V gene sequence: CDR1 SGHRS, CDR2 YFSETQ. J lost 4 bases, V lost 5 bases, and 7 bases had no gene match. The CDR3 is 15 residues long. DNA of the CDR3: TGCGCCAGCAGTCCGGACAGGGGCGGGAATCAGCCCCAGCATTTT. Translated: CASSPDRGGNQPQHF.

The V gene is TRBV7-6, the J gene TRBJ2-7; D is unclear. V lost 5 bases and J lost 4, with 9 bases in between. CDR1 SGHVS and CDR2 FNYEAQ come from the germline V gene. This CDR3 is built from 12 residues. CDR3: CASSVSGYEQYF. Written as DNA, the CDR3 is TGTGCCAGCAGCGTTTCGGGTTACGAGCAGTACTTC.

The V call is TRBV29-1, the J call TRBJ1-1; D ambiguous. The length of the CDR3 is 12 residues. The V and J ends lost 6 bases and 4 bases respectively, with 12 bases between them. Per germline, CDR1 SQVTM and CDR2 ANQGSEA. In DNA, the CDR3 is TGCAGCGTCCGAGGCGGAAGCACTGAAGCTTTCTTT. Protein product: CSVRGGSTEAFF.

The CDR3, as DNA: TGTGCCAGCACCATACCAGGGACAAATGAAAAACTGTTTTTT. Protein sequence: CASTIPGTNEKLFF. The chain recombines TRBV2 with TRBJ1-4; perhaps TRBD1 as D (6 bases). Germline loops: CDR1 SNHLY, CDR2 FYNNEI. The CDR3 is 14 amino acids. The ends were cut back, 7 bases at V and 5 bases at J, with 14 bases in the middle.

The genes are TRBV5-1 and TRBJ2-3; 7 bases are shared with TRBD1. The CDR3 extends over 14 amino acids. The germline V gene has CDR1 SGHRS and CDR2 YFSETQ. V dropped 4 bases and J dropped 3; count of bases not matched to a gene: 5. The CDR3 DNA is TGCGCCAGCAGCCGAACAGGGGCTACAGATACGCAGTATTTT. Translation: CASSRTGATDTQYF.

The chain combines TRBV7-2 with TRBJ2-7; 8 bases match TRBD2. In germline, CDR1 is SGHTA, CDR2 FQGNSA. The V and J ends lost 1 base and 4 bases, in that order; junction bases with no gene match: 9. There are 16 residues in the CDR3. CDR3 sequence reads: CASSLGSGGAEYEQYF. The CDR3 coding sequence is TGTGCCAGCAGCTTAGGTTCCGGGGGGGCGGAATACGAGCAGTACTTC.

This clone has only one observation. The rearrangement links TRBV11-3 to TRBJ2-1, with 7 bases aligning to TRBD1. Germline-derived CDR1 and CDR2 are SGHNT and YENEEA. This CDR3 region has 14 residues. Trimming removed 3 bases from V and 9 bases from J; junction bases left unmatched: 8. This CDR3 is CASSFHDRVGEQFF. As DNA, the CDR3 is TGTGCCAGCAGCTTCCACGACAGGGTCGGTGAGCAGTTCTTC.

The chain carries TRBV5-1 and TRBJ2-5; tentatively, D is TRBD1 (5 bases). Germline V CDR1 and CDR2: SGHRS, YFSETQ. The CDR3 covers 15 residues. V was clipped by 4 bases and J by 4 bases, with 17 bases between them. The CDR3 reads CASSPQDSALETQYF. DNA for the CDR3: TGCGCCAGCAGCCCTCAAGACAGCGCGCTAGAGACCCAGTACTTC. Full variable domain (remainder filled in from reference TRBV5-1 and TRBJ2-5): KAGVTQTPRYLIKTRGQQVTLSCSPISGHRSVSWYQQTPGQGLQFLFEYFSETQRNKGNFPGRFSGRQFSNSRSEMNVSTLELGDSALYLCASSPQDSALETQYFGPGTRLLVL.

This chain joins TRBV28 and TRBJ1-4; weak D call: TRBD1 (5 bases). This CDR3 region has 16 residues. Germline V gene sequence: CDR1 MDHEN, CDR2 SYDVKM. V lost 4 bases and J lost 2, with 14 bases in between. The CDR3 here is CASSSLLGGTNEKLFF. In nucleotides, the CDR3 is TGTGCCAGCAGTTCCCTCCTTGGGGGGACTAATGAAAAACTGTTTTTT.

The chain has TRBV6-1 and TRBJ2-5; 7 positions match TRBD1. V gave up 6 bases and J gave up 4 bases; unmatched junction bases: 5. The germline V gene has CDR1 MNHNS and CDR2 SASEGT. This CDR3 has 13 amino acids. CDR3 loop: CASRVRGIETQYF. The DNA for the CDR3 is TGTGCCAGCAGGGTCAGGGGGATAGAGACCCAGTACTTC.

The V and J genes are TRBV9 and TRBJ2-7; possibly TRBD2 for D (6 bases). Trimming took 4 bases from V and 2 from J, leaving 13 bases between them. In germline, CDR1 is SGDLS, CDR2 YYNGEE. CDR3 length: 14 amino acids. This CDR3 reads CASSSGTHAYEQYF. The CDR3 coding sequence is TGTGCCAGCAGCTCGGGGACTCACGCCTACGAGCAGTACTTC.

On this clone itself: The identical CDR3 is also encoded by other nucleotide sequences in the sample. This chain joins TRBV15 and TRBJ2-7; D call uncertain. Germline V gives CDR1 LNHNV, CDR2 YYDKDF (reference sequence). Trimming took 0 bases from V and 5 from J, leaving 5 bases between them. The CDR3 length is 12 residues. The CDR3 sequence: CATSRDRDEQYF. In DNA, the CDR3 is TGTGCCACCAGCAGAGATCGTGACGAGCAGTACTTC. Looking up the rest from reference TRBV15 and TRBJ2-7 gives the full variable domain: DAMVIQNPRYQVTQFGKPVTLSCSQTLNHNVMYWYQQKSSQAPKLLFHYYDKDFNNEADTPDNFQSRRPNTSFCFLDIRSPGLGDTAMYLCATSRDRDEQYFGPGTRLTVT.

CDR3 in amino acids: CASSDLPGLAGGVHYNEQFF. The CDR3 bases are TGTGCCAGCAGTGATCTCCCGGGACTAGCGGGAGGGGTCCACTACAATGAGCAGTTCTTC. The rearrangement uses TRBV2 and TRBJ2-1, with TRBD2 identical over 16 bases. The CDR3 runs to 20 residues. V shed 3 bases, J shed 3 bases, and the junction held 11 bases outside the gene matches. Germline values: CDR1 SNHLY, CDR2 FYNNEI.

Concerning this clone itself: Other DNA sequences in this specimen translate into the identical CDR3. The V gene is TRBV27, the J gene TRBJ1-1; no firm D call. The CDR3 runs to 13 residues. Trimming cost V 8 bases and J 3 bases, with 13 bases left between them. CDR1 and CDR2 from the germline V gene are MNHEY and SMNVEV (reference sequence). The CDR3 DNA sequence: TGTGCCAGCGGTGCAAGACGGGACACTGAAGCTTTCTTT. Translating it yields CASGARRDTEAFF.

This clone was seen once. The V call is TRBV28, the J call TRBJ2-1; 9 positions match TRBD2. Germline values: CDR1 MDHEN, CDR2 SYDVKM. V trimming: 5 bases; J trimming: 5 bases; junction bases outside the gene matches: 7. This CDR3 is built from 15 residues. CDR3 in DNA: TGTGCCAGCAGTCCGACTAGCGGAGGGAACAATGAGCAGTTCTTC. Its protein product is CASSPTSGGNNEQFF.

Here the CDR3 reads CASSGWAGNTDTQYF. CDR3 in DNA: TGTGCCAGCAGCGGATGGGCGGGGAACACAGATACGCAGTATTTT. The V and J genes are TRBV7-8 and TRBJ2-3; D perhaps matches TRBD2 (6 bases). V was trimmed by 5 bases and J by 2 bases, leaving 14 bases between them. From germline, CDR1 is SGHVS and CDR2 FQNEAQ. There are 15 residues in the CDR3.